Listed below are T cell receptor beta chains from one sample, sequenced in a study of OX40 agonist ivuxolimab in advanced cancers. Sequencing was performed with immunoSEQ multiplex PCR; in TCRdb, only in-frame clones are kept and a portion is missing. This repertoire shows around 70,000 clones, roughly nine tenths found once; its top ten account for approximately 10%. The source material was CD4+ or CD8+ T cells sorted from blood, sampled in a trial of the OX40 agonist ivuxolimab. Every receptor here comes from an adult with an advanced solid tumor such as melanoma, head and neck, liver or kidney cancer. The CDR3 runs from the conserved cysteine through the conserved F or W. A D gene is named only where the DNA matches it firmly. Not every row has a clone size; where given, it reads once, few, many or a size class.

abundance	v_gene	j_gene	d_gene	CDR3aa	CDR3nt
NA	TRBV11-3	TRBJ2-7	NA	CASSLGGTEYF	TGTGCCAGCAGCTTAGGCGGGACAGAGTACTTC
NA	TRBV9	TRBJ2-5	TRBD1	CASSILQGAPETQYF	TGTGCCAGCAGCATCTTACAGGGGGCGCCAGAGACCCAGTACTTC
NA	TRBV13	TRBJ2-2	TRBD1	CASSTHRGANTGELFF	TGTGCCAGCAGCACCCACAGGGGGGCGAACACCGGGGAGCTGTTTTTT
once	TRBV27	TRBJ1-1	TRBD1	CTTQKRTGLVGDTEAFF	TGTACTACTCAGAAACGGACAGGGTTAGTCGGGGACACTGAAGCTTTCTTT
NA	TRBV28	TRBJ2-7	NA	CASSLSPAQDEQYF	TGTGCCAGCAGTTTATCTCCAGCGCAGGACGAGCAGTACTTC
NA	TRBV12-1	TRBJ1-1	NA	CASSPGEGGEEAFF	TGTGCCAGCAGCCCCGGAGAAGGGGGCGAGGAAGCTTTCTTT
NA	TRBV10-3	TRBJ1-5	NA	CAIRGGNSNQPQHF	TGTGCCATCAGGGGTGGGAATAGCAATCAGCCCCAGCATTTT
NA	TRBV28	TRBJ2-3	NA	CASRLGGGTDTQYF	TGTGCCAGCAGGTTGGGGGGCGGCACAGATACGCAGTATTTT
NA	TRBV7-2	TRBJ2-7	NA	CASSLNSRGEQYF	TGTGCCAGCAGCTTAAATTCGAGGGGTGAGCAGTACTTC
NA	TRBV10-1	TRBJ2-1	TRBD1	CASSPGQGYNEQFF	TGCGCCAGCTCGCCGGGACAGGGCTACAATGAGCAGTTCTTC
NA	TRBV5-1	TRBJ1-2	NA	CASRPDNYGYTF	TGCGCCAGCAGGCCAGATAACTATGGCTACACCTTC
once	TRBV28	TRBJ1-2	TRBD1	CASSLSSPGQGAPGYTF	TGTGCCAGCAGCCTCAGTTCGCCGGGACAGGGGGCGCCTGGCTACACCTTC
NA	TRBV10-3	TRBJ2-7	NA	CAIRQDSYEQYF	TGTGCCATCAGACAGGACTCCTACGAGCAGTACTTC
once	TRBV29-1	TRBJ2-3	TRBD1	CSVRNRGTDTQYF	TGCAGCGTTAGGAACAGGGGAACAGATACGCAGTATTTT
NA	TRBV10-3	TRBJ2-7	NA	CAISVGGPSGHYEQYF	TGTGCCATCAGTGTTGGGGGACCGTCGGGCCACTACGAGCAGTACTTC
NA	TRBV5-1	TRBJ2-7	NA	CASSLIAGSYEQYF	TGCGCCAGCAGCTTGATTGCCGGTTCCTACGAGCAGTACTTC
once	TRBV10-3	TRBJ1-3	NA	CAISPQSSGNTIYF	TGTGCCATCAGCCCTCAGAGCTCTGGAAACACCATATATTTT
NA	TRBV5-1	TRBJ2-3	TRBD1	CASSLGQGAADTQYF	TGCGCCAGCAGCTTGGGACAGGGGGCGGCAGATACGCAGTATTTT
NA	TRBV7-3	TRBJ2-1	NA	CASSLLGRLRQFF	TGTGCCAGCAGCTTACTGGGACGGCTTCGGCAGTTCTTC
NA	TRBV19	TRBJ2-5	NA	CASSPTYGGGLETQYF	TGTGCCAGTAGTCCAACCTATGGGGGAGGACTAGAGACCCAGTACTTC
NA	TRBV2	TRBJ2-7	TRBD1	CASSEDRAGGVYEQYF	TGTGCCAGCAGTGAAGATAGGGCAGGGGGCGTGTACGAGCAGTACTTC
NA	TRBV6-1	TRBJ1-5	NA	CASKAGWYSNQPQHF	TGTGCCAGCAAGGCCGGATGGTATAGCAATCAGCCCCAGCATTTT
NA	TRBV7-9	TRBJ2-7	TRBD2	CASSLYGGGTYEQYF	TGTGCCAGCAGCTTATACGGCGGGGGGACCTACGAGCAGTACTTC